This T cell receptor (beta chain) was captured in a study of blood T cell repertoires in COVID-19. In the authors' methods: Estimation of nucleated cell counts relied on the amplification of reference gene primers. Here immunoSEQ multiplex PCR was the method, and the copy in TCRdb shows in-frame clones only, minus some. V, J and clone size derive from that table, while D and trimming were established from the DNA sequence. The sample contains about 300,000 clones, approximately 90% of which appear only once. Trimming removed 7 bases from V and 4 bases from J; junction bases left unmatched: 7. Looked up from germline, CDR1 is KGHSH and CDR2 is LQKENI. The CDR3 totals 14 residues.

The receptor was derived from a man in his thirties or forties who had recovered from COVID-19. This rearrangement joins TRBV18 to TRBJ1-1, with 9 positions matching TRBD1. The sample taken for sequencing was PBMCs or T cells enriched from blood (not recorded which). DNA of the CDR3: TGTGCCAGCTTACAGGGGGCGGGTGGCACTGAAGCTTTCTTT. Translating gives CASLQGAGGTEAFF.